This TCR beta chain was documented in a study of T cell responses to AZD1222 COVID-19 vaccine. Study-wide results and limits: Vaccine-associated CD4 TCRs spanned spike, dominant at 160-218 and 743-854. Seropositive status at baseline applied to only a handful of AZD1222 recipients.

Sequenced by immunoSEQ multiplex PCR; TCRdb stores in-frame clones only, minus some. The sample has around 200,000 clones, under 95% seen once. It was second doses at about 4 or about 12 weeks that were pooled. Points on this clone: The target antigen is unknown.

With 6 bases clipped from V and 1 base from J, the junction kept 8 bases outside the gene matches. The CDR3 is made up of 15 amino acids. CDR1 LNHDA and CDR2 SQIVND come from the germline V gene (reference sequence). This TCR came from an adult who received the AZD1222 COVID-19 vaccine. The rearrangement joins TRBV19 to TRBJ2-7, with 8 bases that match TRBD2. Here the sequenced sample was peripheral blood, taken 28 days after the second AZD1222 dose. The CDR3 loop is CASRVTSGHSYEQYF. In DNA, the CDR3 is TGTGCCAGTAGGGTAACTAGCGGTCATTCCTACGAGCAGTACTTC.